This record concerns one TCR beta chain sequence. No antigen is known for it. This CDR3 contains 13 residues. The ends lost 11 bases at V and 5 bases at J; junction bases unmatched: 9. The germline CDR1 and CDR2 sequences are LNHDA and SQIVND (reference sequence). The sample is drawn from a study of yellow fever vaccine responses in identical twins. Study-wide results and caveats: Vaccine T cell responses of twins reportedly seemed partly convergent and partly personalized.

TCRdb independently ran MiXCR on the RT-PCR reads; one entry per CDR3 protein. The sample has about 5,400 distinct CDR3 sequences; 86% are singletons. The rearrangement joins TRBV19 to TRBJ2-1; 7 positions match TRBD1. The sample in question was T cells from blood (PBMCs), unsorted or a sorted subset (not recorded which), obtained before or after yellow fever vaccination (not recorded which). The TCR sequence derives from a woman between 18 and 30 years old who received the yellow fever vaccine. The CDR3 coding sequence is TGTGCCCTCCGGGACAGACTAAACAATGAGCAGTTCTTC. This sequence encodes CALRDRLNNEQFF.